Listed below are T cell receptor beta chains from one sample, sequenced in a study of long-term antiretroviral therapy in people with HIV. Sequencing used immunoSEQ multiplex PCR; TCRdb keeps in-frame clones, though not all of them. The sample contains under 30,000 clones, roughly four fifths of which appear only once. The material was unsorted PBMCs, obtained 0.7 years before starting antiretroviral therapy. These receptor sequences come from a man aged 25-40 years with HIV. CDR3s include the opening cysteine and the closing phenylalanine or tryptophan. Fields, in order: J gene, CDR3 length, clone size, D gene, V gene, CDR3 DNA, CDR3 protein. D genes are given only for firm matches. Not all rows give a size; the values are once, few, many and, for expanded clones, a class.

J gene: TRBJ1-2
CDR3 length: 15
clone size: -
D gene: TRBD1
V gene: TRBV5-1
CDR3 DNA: TGCGCCAGCAGTTTTCAAAGGACAGGGAACTATGGCTACACCTTC
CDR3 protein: CASSFQRTGNYGYTF

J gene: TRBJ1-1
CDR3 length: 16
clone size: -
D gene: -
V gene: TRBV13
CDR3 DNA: TGTGCCAGCAGCGAGGACCAGGGGCCGATGAACACTGAAGCTTTCTTT
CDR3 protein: CASSEDQGPMNTEAFF

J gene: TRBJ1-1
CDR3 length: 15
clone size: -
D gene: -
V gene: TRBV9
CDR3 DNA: TGTGCCAGCAGCGTAGGCGGCAGTTTGAACACTGAAGCTTTCTTT
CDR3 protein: CASSVGGSLNTEAFF

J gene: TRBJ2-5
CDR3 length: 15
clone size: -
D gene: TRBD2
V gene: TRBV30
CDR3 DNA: TGTGCCTTCCTGACTAGCGGGGGGGCCGGCGAGACCCAGTACTTC
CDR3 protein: CAFLTSGGAGETQYF

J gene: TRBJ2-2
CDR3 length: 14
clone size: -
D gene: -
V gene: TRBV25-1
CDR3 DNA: TGTGCCAGCAGTGACTCCAGGGTTACCGGGGAGCTGTTTTTT
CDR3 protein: CASSDSRVTGELFF

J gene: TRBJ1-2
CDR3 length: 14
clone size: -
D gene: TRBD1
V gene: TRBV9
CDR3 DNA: TGTGCCAGCAGCGCACCCCCCCAGGGGGGGAGCTACACCTTC
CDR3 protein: CASSAPPQGGSYTF

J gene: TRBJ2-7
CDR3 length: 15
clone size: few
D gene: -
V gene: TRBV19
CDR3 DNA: TGTGCCAGTAGTATCGCAGGCTCGGGTCCCTACGAGCAGTACTTC
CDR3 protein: CASSIAGSGPYEQYF

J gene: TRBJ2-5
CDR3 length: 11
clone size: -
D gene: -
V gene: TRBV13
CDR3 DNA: TGTGCCAGCAGCTTAGAAGAGACCCAGTACTTC
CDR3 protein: CASSLEETQYF

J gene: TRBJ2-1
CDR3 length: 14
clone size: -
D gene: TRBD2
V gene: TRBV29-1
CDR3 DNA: TGCAGCCTATTATCCAGCGGGGGGAACAATGAGCAGTTCTTC
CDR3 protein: CSLLSSGGNNEQFF

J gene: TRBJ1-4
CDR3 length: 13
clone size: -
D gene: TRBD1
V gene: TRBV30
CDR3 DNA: TGTGCCTGGAGTGGACAGGGCGGCGAAAAACTGTTTTTT
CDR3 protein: CAWSGQGGEKLFF

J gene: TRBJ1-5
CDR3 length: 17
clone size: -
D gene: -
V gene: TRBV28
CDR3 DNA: TGTGCCAGCAGTCCCTATAGACAGGTCGTACGCAATCAGCCCCAGCATTTT
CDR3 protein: CASSPYRQVVRNQPQHF

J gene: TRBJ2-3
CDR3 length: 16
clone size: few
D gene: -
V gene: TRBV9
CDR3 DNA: TGTGCCAGCAGCCGTATTTCCGGGACCCACACAGATACGCAGTATTTT
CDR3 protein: CASSRISGTHTDTQYF

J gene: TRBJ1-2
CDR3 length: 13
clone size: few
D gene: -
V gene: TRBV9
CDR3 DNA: TGTGCCAGCAGCGTAGTACAGAGCTATGGCTACACCTTC
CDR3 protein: CASSVVQSYGYTF

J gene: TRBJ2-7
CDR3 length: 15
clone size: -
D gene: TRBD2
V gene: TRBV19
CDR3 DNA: TGTGCCAGTAGTATAGGAGCGGGGTGGCCGTACGAGCAGTACTTC
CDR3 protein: CASSIGAGWPYEQYF

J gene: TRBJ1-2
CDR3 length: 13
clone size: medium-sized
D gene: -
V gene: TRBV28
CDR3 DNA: TGTGCCAGCAGCTCGGGCTTAAGCTATGGCTACACCTTC
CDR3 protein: CASSSGLSYGYTF

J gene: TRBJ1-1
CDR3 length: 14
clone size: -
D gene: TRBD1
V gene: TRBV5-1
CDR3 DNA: TGCGCCAGCTATGCAGGGGGAATCCACACTGAAGCTTTCTTT
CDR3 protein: CASYAGGIHTEAFF

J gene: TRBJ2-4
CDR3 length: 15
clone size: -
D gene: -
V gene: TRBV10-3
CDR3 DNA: TGTGCCATCAGTGACCAACTTGGAGCCAAAAACATTCAGTACTTC
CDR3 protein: CAISDQLGAKNIQYF

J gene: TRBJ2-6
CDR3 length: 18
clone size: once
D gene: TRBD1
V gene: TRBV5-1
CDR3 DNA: TGCGCCAGCAGGTTTGAGGGACAGAAAAGCTCTGGGGCCAACGTCCTGACTTTC
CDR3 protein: CASRFEGQKSSGANVLTF

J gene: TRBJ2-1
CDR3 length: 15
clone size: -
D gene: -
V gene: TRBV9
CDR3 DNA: TGTGCCAGCAGCGTTACCGGGACTGCGAACAATGAGCAGTTCTTC
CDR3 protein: CASSVTGTANNEQFF

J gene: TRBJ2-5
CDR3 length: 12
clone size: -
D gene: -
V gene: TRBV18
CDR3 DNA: TGTGCCAGCTCACCATCGGGGGAGACCCAGTACTTC
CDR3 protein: CASSPSGETQYF

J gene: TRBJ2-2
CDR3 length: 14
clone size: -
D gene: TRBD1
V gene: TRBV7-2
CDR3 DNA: TGTGCCAGCAGCCCCGACAGGGGATCCGGGGAGCTGTTTTTT
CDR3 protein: CASSPDRGSGELFF

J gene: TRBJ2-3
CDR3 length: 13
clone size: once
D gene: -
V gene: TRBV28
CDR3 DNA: TGTGCCAGCCACGACCCTAGCACAGATACGCAGTATTTT
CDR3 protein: CASHDPSTDTQYF

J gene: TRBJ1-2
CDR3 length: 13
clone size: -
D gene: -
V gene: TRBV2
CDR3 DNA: TGTGCCAGCAGTGAAGCTCGCAGGGGTGGCTACACCTTC
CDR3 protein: CASSEARRGGYTF

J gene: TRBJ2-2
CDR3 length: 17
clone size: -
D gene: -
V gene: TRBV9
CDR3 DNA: TGTGCCAGCAGCCTCCCCCTGGGACATCTGAACACCGGGGAGCTGTTTTTT
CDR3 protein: CASSLPLGHLNTGELFF

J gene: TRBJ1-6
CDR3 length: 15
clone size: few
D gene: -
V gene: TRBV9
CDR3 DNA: TGTGCCAGCAGCGTTACAGGGAGGGATAATTCACCCCTCCACTTT
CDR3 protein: CASSVTGRDNSPLHF

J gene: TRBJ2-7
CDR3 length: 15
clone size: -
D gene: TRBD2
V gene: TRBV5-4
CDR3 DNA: TGTGCCAGCAGCCCCGGGACTAGCGGAACCTACGAGCAGTACTTC
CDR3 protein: CASSPGTSGTYEQYF

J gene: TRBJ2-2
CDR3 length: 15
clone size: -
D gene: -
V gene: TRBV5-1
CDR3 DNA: TGCGCCAGCAGCTTGCGCCAGACGAACACCGGGGAGCTGTTTTTT
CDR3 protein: CASSLRQTNTGELFF

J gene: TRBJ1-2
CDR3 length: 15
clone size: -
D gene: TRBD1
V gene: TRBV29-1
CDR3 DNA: TGCAGCTCCCGGACAGGGTGGTCGGAGGAGGATGGCTACACCTTC
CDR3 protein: CSSRTGWSEEDGYTF